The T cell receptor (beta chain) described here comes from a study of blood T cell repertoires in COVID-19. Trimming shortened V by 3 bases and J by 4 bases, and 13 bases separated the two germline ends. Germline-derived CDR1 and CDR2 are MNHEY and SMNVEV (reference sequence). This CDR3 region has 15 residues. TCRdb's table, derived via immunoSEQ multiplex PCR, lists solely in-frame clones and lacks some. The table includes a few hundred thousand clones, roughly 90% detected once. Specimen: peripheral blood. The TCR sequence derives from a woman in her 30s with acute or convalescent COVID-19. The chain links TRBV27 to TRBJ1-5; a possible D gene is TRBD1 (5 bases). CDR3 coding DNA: TGTGCCAGCAGTTTGGGTAGCAGGGTGAATCAGCCCCAGCATTTT. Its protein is CASSLGSRVNQPQHF.